These T cell receptor beta chains were read from a single sample in a study of blood T cell repertoires in COVID-19. This table comes from immunoSEQ multiplex PCR, and its TCRdb copy is limited to in-frame clones, with some not included. In the table there are about 200,000 clones, 86% of which are singletons. Sequenced: PBMCs or T cells enriched from blood (not recorded which). The receptors here all came from a man in his forties or fifties with acute COVID-19. CDR3s include the opening cysteine and the closing phenylalanine or tryptophan. A D gene is named only where the DNA matches it firmly. Clone size is not always given. Where it is, it says once, few, many or a class for expanded clones.

cdr3_nt cdr3_aa j_call d_call v_call clone_size
TGTGCCACCCAAGCGGGGGGGAGTTATGGCTACACCTTC CATQAGGSYGYTF TRBJ1-2 - TRBV6-5 -
TGTGCTAGCAGCCCCGGGTCGTCCGAAGGAAACACCATATATTTT CASSPGSSEGNTIYF TRBJ1-3 - TRBV7-7 -
TGTGCCAGTACGCGGGGTGGGAGGCCCCAGCATTTT CASTRGGRPQHF TRBJ1-5 - TRBV19 -
TGTGCCAGTAGCATTACAGGGACGGGTCAGCCCCAGCATTTT CASSITGTGQPQHF TRBJ1-5 - TRBV19 -
TGTGCCAGCAGTTCCACAGACAGGGGTAATTCACCCCTCCACTTT CASSSTDRGNSPLHF TRBJ1-6 TRBD1 TRBV6-5 -
TGCGCCAGCAGCTTGAATGCGGGAGCTGAGACAGATACGCAGTATTTT CASSLNAGAETDTQYF TRBJ2-3 TRBD2 TRBV5-1 -
TGTGCCAGCCGACAGGACAAGAACAATGAGCAGTTCTTC CASRQDKNNEQFF TRBJ2-1 - TRBV18 -
TGTGCCAGCAGCAGACTAGCGGGGGGCTCTGGGGCCAACGTCCTGACTTTC CASSRLAGGSGANVLTF TRBJ2-6 TRBD2 TRBV14 -
TGTGCCAGCAGCGAGACCCCCGGCGGGAGGTACAATGAGCAGTTCTTC CASSETPGGRYNEQFF TRBJ2-1 TRBD2 TRBV5-5 -
TGTGCCAGCAGCCAGCAGGGGGCTGGCGGGGAGCTGTTTTTT CASSQQGAGGELFF TRBJ2-2 TRBD1 TRBV3-1/TRBV3-2 -
TGTGCCTGGACGACAGTCGCCCCGTCCGGCTACACCTTC CAWTTVAPSGYTF TRBJ1-2 - TRBV30 -
TGTGCCAGCAGTCCACGGGACAGGGGATATGGCTACACCTTC CASSPRDRGYGYTF TRBJ1-2 TRBD1 TRBV27 once
TGCGCCAGCCGAGGACTAGTAAGTGAGCAGTACTTC CASRGLVSEQYF TRBJ2-7 TRBD2 TRBV10-1 -
TGCGCCAGCAGCGTGGGACTAGCGGGAAAGGGGGAAACCGGGGAGCTGTTTTTT CASSVGLAGKGETGELFF TRBJ2-2 TRBD2 TRBV5-1 -
TGTGCCAGCAGCGTAGGCGGAGTCCCCGACGAGCAGTACTTC CASSVGGVPDEQYF TRBJ2-7 - TRBV9 once
TGTGCCTGGAGTGGCCGGAGGAAAAACTACGAGCAGTACTTC CAWSGRRKNYEQYF TRBJ2-7 - TRBV30 -